This T cell receptor beta chain was sequenced in a study of T cells in Graves' hyperthyroidism and ophthalmopathy. Deletions cut 3 bases from V and 0 bases from J, with 2 bases between. The CDR3 runs 13 residues. Amplification of TCR beta CDR3 regions used RNA as the template. First-round RT-PCR targeting the TCR CDR3 was performed with the HTBI primer set. TCRdb recomputed calls from the multiplex PCR reads with MiXCR, one row per CDR3 protein. The data hold around 520,000 distinct CDR3 sequences, with less than 25% observed a single time. This clonotype was detected ten times or more. Subjects with ophthalmopathy showed a Clinical Activity Score no lower than 3, a NOSPECS grade no lower than 4, and a duration shorter than 3 months. Exclusions: uncontrolled infection, other autoimmune disease, pregnancy, lactation. Clinicians diagnosed patients from clinical symptoms, serum thyroxine and TRAb, thyroid ultrasound and orbital computed tomography.

The receptor's source is a woman aged 25 to 39 with Graves' ophthalmopathy. The chain has TRBV12-3 or TRBV12-4 and TRBJ2-2; D not certain. The specimen sequenced was blood. The CDR3: CASSFANTGELFF. For the CDR3, the DNA is TGTGCCAGCAGTTTTGCGAACACCGGGGAGCTGTTTTTT.